This passage covers 13 T cell receptor beta chains from one sample sequenced in a study of blood T cell repertoires in COVID-19. Some clones are missing from TCRdb's copy, which holds only in-frame ones; the method was immunoSEQ multiplex PCR. The table has 27,000 or so clones, around 83% seen once; the top ten hold approximately 24%. Sample: peripheral blood. The receptors here all came from a man between 70 and 80 years old with active COVID-19.

The chain uses TRBV27 and TRBJ1-6; D remains ambiguous. V lost 6 bases to trimming and J lost 8 bases, with 11 bases between them. Germline V gene lookup returns CDR1 MNHEY and CDR2 SMNVEV (reference sequence). The CDR3 consists of 13 residues. CDR3 DNA: TGTGCCAGCAGCCAACATCAGGATTCACCCCTCCACTTT. This translates into CASSQHQDSPLHF.

The chain couples TRBV5-4 to TRBJ2-2; 9 positions match TRBD2. The junction had 6 bases not matched to a gene; V was cut back by 3 bases and J by 3 bases. This CDR3 region has 16 residues. Germline values: CDR1 SGHNT, CDR2 YYREEE (reference sequence). As DNA, the CDR3 is TGTGCCAGCAGCTCTAAGCGGGGGGACCACACCGGGGAGCTGTTTTTT. Translation gives CASSSKRGDHTGELFF.

The V and J genes are TRBV6-5 and TRBJ1-2, with TRBD1 identical over 8 bases. J lost 4 bases, V lost 4 bases, and 5 bases had no gene match. This CDR3 region has 14 residues. Germline values: CDR1 MNHEY, CDR2 SVGAGI. DNA of the CDR3: TGTGCCAGCAGTTCCGCGGACAGGGCCTATGGCTACACCTTC. It codes for CASSSADRAYGYTF.

The chain recombines TRBV12-5 with TRBJ1-1, with D tentatively TRBD1 (5 bases). Trimming left V 0 bases short and J 6 bases short, with 23 bases between. The CDR3 contains 18 residues. Germline CDR1 LGHNT, CDR2 FRNRAP. The CDR3 loop is CASGLVLGREGVWAEAFF. In DNA form, the CDR3 reads TGTGCTAGTGGTTTGGTACTCGGCAGGGAAGGGGTGTGGGCTGAAGCTTTCTTT. The complete variable domain, with remaining parts taken from reference TRBV12-5 and TRBJ1-1, reads DARVTQTPRHKVTEMGQEVTMRCQPILGHNTVFWYRQTMMQGLELLAYFRNRAPLDDSGMPKDRFSAEMPDATLATLKIQPSEPRDSAVYFCASGLVLGREGVWAEAFFGQGTRLTVV.

The V gene is TRBV5-1, the J gene TRBJ2-2, with 9 bases identical to TRBD1. Per the germline V gene, CDR1 is SGHRS and CDR2 is YFSETQ. Trimming at V came to 4 bases and at J to 0 bases, leaving 4 bases not matched to a gene. The length of the CDR3 is 16 residues. The DNA of the CDR3 is TGCGCCAGCAGCCCTAGACAGGGGGCGAACACCGGGGAGCTGTTTTTT. Translating it yields CASSPRQGANTGELFF.

The chain uses TRBV30 and TRBJ2-2; possible D gene TRBD1, 5 bases. V lost 4 bases to trimming and J lost 6 bases, with 12 bases between them. Germline V lookup: CDR1 GTSNPN, CDR2 SVGIG (reference sequence). This CDR3 spans 13 amino acids. The CDR3 DNA reads as TGTGCCTGGACCATAGACAGTCCCGGGGAGCTGTTTTTT. Translated: CAWTIDSPGELFF.

V and J are TRBV29-1 and TRBJ2-2, with 9 positions matching TRBD2. Germline assignment: CDR1 SQVTM and CDR2 ANQGSEA. V lost 7 bases to trimming and J lost 4 bases; unmatched junction nucleotides: 10. The CDR3 is 15 residues long. As DNA, the CDR3 is TGCAGCGCTCCGGCGGGGGGGCGGGTCACCGGGGAGCTGTTTTTT. The encoded protein is CSAPAGGRVTGELFF.

V is TRBV10-2 and J is TRBJ1-1; D gene ambiguous. Germline V gene sequence: CDR1 WSHSY, CDR2 SAAADI. Trimming left V 6 bases short and J 1 base short, with 9 bases between. CDR3 length equals 13 residues. The CDR3 sequence is CASRPTRNTEAFF. The CDR3 nucleotides are TGCGCCAGCAGACCCACACGGAACACTGAAGCTTTCTTT.

This clone has just one count. The chain joins TRBV5-1 to TRBJ2-2; TRBD1 might be the D (5 bases). Germline lookup yields CDR1 SGHRS and CDR2 YFSETQ. The CDR3 covers 14 residues. Trimming cost V 1 base and J 4 bases, with 8 bases left between them. For the CDR3, the DNA is TGCGCCAGCAGCTTGACAGGAATCACCGGGGAGCTGTTTTTT. Translating gives CASSLTGITGELFF.

This clone was found once. The rearrangement joins TRBV9 to TRBJ2-7; TRBD1 aligns across 8 bases. The length of the CDR3 is 15 residues. V dropped 3 bases and J dropped 2; count of bases not matched to a gene: 7. Germline loops: CDR1 SGDLS, CDR2 YYNGEE. The CDR3: CASSAGGGEAYEQYF. The CDR3 region has the DNA TGTGCCAGCAGCGCAGGGGGCGGGGAGGCCTACGAGCAGTACTTC. Based on the CDR3 plus reference TRBV9 and TRBJ2-7, the full variable domain is DSGVTQTPKHLITATGQRVTLRCSPRSGDLSVYWYQQSLDQGLQFLIQYYNGEERAKGNILERFSAQQFPDLHSELNLSSLELGDSALYFCASSAGGGEAYEQYFGPGTRLTVT.

The chain carries TRBV4-1 and TRBJ1-6; a weak D match, TRBD1 (5 bases). The CDR3 sequence is 16 residues long. The V end was cut by 4 bases, the J end by 13 bases, with 23 bases between. Germline V CDR1 and CDR2: MGHRA, YSYEKL. CDR3: CASSPGQGGVNRPLHF. DNA of the CDR3: TGCGCCAGCAGCCCCGGCCAGGGAGGGGTCAATAGGCCCCTCCACTTT.

The chain employs TRBV6-5 and TRBJ2-4; D is uncertain. Germline CDR1 reads MNHEY; CDR2 reads SVGAGI. V gave up 5 bases and J gave up 10 bases, with 15 bases separating them. The CDR3 totals 13 residues. CDR3: CASSPPASRIQYF. CDR3 in DNA: TGTGCCAGCAGTCCCCCGGCTAGTCGGATTCAGTACTTC.

The chain links TRBV5-1 to TRBJ2-3, with TRBD2 matching 12 bases. CDR3 length: 15 amino acids. V shed 0 bases, J shed 6 bases, and the junction held 2 bases outside the gene matches. Germline-derived CDR1 and CDR2 are SGHRS and YFSETQ. As DNA, the CDR3 is TGCGCCAGCAGCTTGGCCGGACTAGCGGGGGATACGCAGTATTTT. The encoded protein is CASSLAGLAGDTQYF.